What follows are 7 T cell receptor beta chains derived from one specimen sequenced in a study of cytomegalovirus exposure and HLA in healthy donors. Here immunoSEQ multiplex PCR was the method, and the copy in TCRdb shows in-frame clones only, minus some. This table has about 330,000 clones, approximately 90% appearing once. Source material: PBMCs. The receptor source for this set is a woman aged 25 to 39 in good health and CMV-seropositive.

This chain joins TRBV27 and TRBJ2-7, with D maybe TRBD1 (5 bases). Between the trimmed V and J ends, which lost 6 bases and 4 bases, there was a span of 10 bases. CDR3 size: 12 residues. Germline loops: CDR1 MNHEY, CDR2 SMNVEV (reference sequence). CDR3 DNA: TGTGCCAGCAGAGACAAGGGGTACGAGCAGTACTTC. Translated: CASRDKGYEQYF.

The V gene is TRBV6-5, the J gene TRBJ2-1; 9 nucleotides align to TRBD1. The CDR3 is made up of 16 amino acids. Germline CDR1 MNHEY, CDR2 SVGAGI. Trimming cost V 2 bases and J 2 bases; bases outside gene matches: 4. The CDR3 DNA follows: TGTGCCAGCAGTTACGATGGGACAGGGACCTACAATGAGCAGTTCTTC. Translated: CASSYDGTGTYNEQFF.

The chain couples TRBV11-3 to TRBJ2-5; 8 bases line up with TRBD1. Germline CDR1 SGHNT, CDR2 YENEEA. Trimming cost V 0 bases and J 5 bases; bases outside gene matches: 8. The CDR3 is made up of 16 amino acids. The CDR3 protein is CASSLDRTGSKETQYF. CDR3 DNA sequence: TGTGCCAGCAGCTTAGACCGGACAGGGAGCAAGGAGACCCAGTACTTC.

This clone has a single count. The chain uses TRBV28 and TRBJ2-2; 7 bases are a match to TRBD1. From germline, CDR1 is MDHEN and CDR2 SYDVKM. This CDR3 comprises 13 residues. The junction had 3 bases not matched to a gene; V was cut back by 11 bases and J by 0 bases. DNA of the CDR3: TGTGCCGGGACAGATTCGAACACCGGGGAGCTGTTTTTT. It is translated as CAGTDSNTGELFF.

This chain links TRBV27 with TRBJ1-5; 9 nucleotides line up with TRBD1. The CDR3 is made up of 17 amino acids. Trimming took 3 bases from V and 1 from J; bases not matched to a gene: 7. CDR1 and CDR2 from the germline V gene are MNHEY and SMNVEV (reference sequence). The CDR3 loop is CASSFGWTGESNQPQHF. The CDR3 bases are TGTGCCAGCAGTTTCGGATGGACAGGGGAGAGCAATCAGCCCCAGCATTTT.

J is TRBJ2-2 and V is TRBV2; D is possibly TRBD1 or TRBD2 (5 bases each). The germline V gene encodes CDR1 SNHLY and CDR2 FYNNEI. CDR3 length equals 13 residues. V was clipped by 6 bases and J by 3 bases, with 8 bases between them. CDR3 amino acids: CASRRGYTGELFF. Written as DNA, the CDR3 is TGTGCCAGCAGGAGGGGTTACACCGGGGAGCTGTTTTTT.

This chain connects TRBV5-6 to TRBJ2-5, with TRBD2 matching over 9 bases. This CDR3 region has 17 residues. Germline values: CDR1 SGHDT, CDR2 YYEEEE. The V gene end was trimmed by 0 bases and the J gene end by 0 bases; junction bases not matched to a gene: 6. The CDR3 region has the DNA TGTGCCAGCAGCTTGGTTTTCAGCGGGAGGTACCAAGAGACCCAGTACTTC. Protein: CASSLVFSGRYQETQYF.